This TCR beta chain was observed in a study of CD8 T cells in ankylosing spondylitis. Study results and caveats: It was reported that disease-linked clones were significantly enriched in matched ankylosing spondylitis synovial fluid. Disease-associated clonotypes exhibited CD8+ identity and were relatively infrequent in peripheral blood. Earlier work had already found some motif variants in reactive arthritis synovial fluid and blood.

Only a few counts were recorded for this clonotype. The antigen remains undetermined. A quantitative 5'-RACE method, one with molecular barcodes, was used to make TCR beta libraries. TCRdb analysed the 5' RACE reads with MiXCR anew, one entry per CDR3 protein. The table shows 250,000 to 350,000 distinct CDR3 sequences, with less than 25% occurring only once. This CDR3 is built from 19 residues. After removal of 3 bases from V and 1 base from J, the junction contained 11 bases not matched to a gene. The germline V gene has CDR1 SGHAT and CDR2 FQDESV (reference sequence). This TCR came from a female donor with ankylosing spondylitis or in good health (not recorded which). The chain uses TRBV11-1 and TRBJ2-5, with TRBD2 matching over 13 bases. Sequenced material: blood, either unsorted or a sorted T cell fraction (not recorded which). Written as DNA, the CDR3 is TGTGCCAGCAGCTTCCGGACTAGCGGGAGAGAGGAAAGCCAAGAGACCCAGTACTTC. Its translation is CASSFRTSGREESQETQYF.